Sequencing of this T cell receptor beta chain was carried out in a study of glioma-infiltrating T cells after dendritic cell vaccination. Sequenced by immunoSEQ multiplex PCR; TCRdb stores in-frame clones only, minus some. The table records about 91,000 clones, over 75% of them present only once. The time point was: after dendritic cell vaccination, including at tumor progression/relapse. Germline V gene sequence: CDR1 SGHRS, CDR2 YFSETQ. V lost 5 bases, J lost 9 bases, and 17 bases stayed unmatched. This CDR3 region has 16 residues. This clone showed up just once. The chain joins TRBV5-1 to TRBJ2-1; 7 positions agree with TRBD2. This receptor was identified in a human donor with glioblastoma. Sequences were derived from blood, sampled after dendritic cell vaccination. CDR3 bases: TGCGCCAGCAGGCCGGGGCTAAGCGGGGTCCCGAGTGAGCAGTTCTTC. Translation gives CASRPGLSGVPSEQFF.